This T cell receptor beta chain was profiled in a study of shared clonotypes between healthy human individuals. Germline V CDR1 and CDR2: MNHEY, SMNVEV (reference sequence). V lost 8 bases and J 0 bases, leaving 11 bases between the germline ends. The CDR3 totals 14 residues. It was at deep level that the assay was run. Approximately 30,000 T cell genomes, or approximately 0.3 ug DNA, went into unsorted PBMC replicate PCRs. Unsorted PBMC DNA underwent sequencing on ten immunoSEQ deep assay plates. Profiling relied on immunoSEQ multiplex PCR, and the TCRdb table lists in-frame clones only, not all of them. The profile shows about 490,000 clones, 70% to 80% of them singletons. The donors, all of them Caucasian adults, lived in Nashville, Tennessee. This clone was observed once.

Sample: PBMCs. The chain uses TRBV27 and TRBJ1-5; no clear D. This TCR was sampled from a middle-aged woman in good health. Some clones in this sample may be carry-over from other donors' samples. CDR3 sequence (DNA): TGTGCCAGCGCAGATGACGATAGCAATCAGCCCCAGCATTTT. Residues: CASADDDSNQPQHF.